The present entry profiles one T cell receptor beta chain with its context. The antigen remains unidentified. Assay used: immunoSEQ multiplex PCR; TCRdb lists only in-frame clones, some missing. The repertoire consists of millions of clones, with around 94% occurring once and the leading ten covering over 0.12%. The data originate from a study of shared clonotypes between healthy human individuals. Findings of the study overall: Around 5.3% of naive CD4 clonotypes were shared across four donors. Clonotype sharing across donors was expected to vary with sequencing depth.

Material: naive CD4+ T cells sorted from blood. The sample's subset: CD45RA+ positively selected. The TCR comes from a man between 18 and 29 years old in good health.

The CDR3, as DNA: TGTGCCAGCAGCCCGCCTGGTCTAGTCTACGAGCAGTACTTC. Residues: CASSPPGLVYEQYF. This chain uses TRBV7-2 with TRBJ2-7; unclear D gene. V was trimmed by 5 bases and J by 3 bases, leaving 14 bases between them. Germline values: CDR1 SGHTA, CDR2 FQGNSA. This CDR3 is built from 14 residues.